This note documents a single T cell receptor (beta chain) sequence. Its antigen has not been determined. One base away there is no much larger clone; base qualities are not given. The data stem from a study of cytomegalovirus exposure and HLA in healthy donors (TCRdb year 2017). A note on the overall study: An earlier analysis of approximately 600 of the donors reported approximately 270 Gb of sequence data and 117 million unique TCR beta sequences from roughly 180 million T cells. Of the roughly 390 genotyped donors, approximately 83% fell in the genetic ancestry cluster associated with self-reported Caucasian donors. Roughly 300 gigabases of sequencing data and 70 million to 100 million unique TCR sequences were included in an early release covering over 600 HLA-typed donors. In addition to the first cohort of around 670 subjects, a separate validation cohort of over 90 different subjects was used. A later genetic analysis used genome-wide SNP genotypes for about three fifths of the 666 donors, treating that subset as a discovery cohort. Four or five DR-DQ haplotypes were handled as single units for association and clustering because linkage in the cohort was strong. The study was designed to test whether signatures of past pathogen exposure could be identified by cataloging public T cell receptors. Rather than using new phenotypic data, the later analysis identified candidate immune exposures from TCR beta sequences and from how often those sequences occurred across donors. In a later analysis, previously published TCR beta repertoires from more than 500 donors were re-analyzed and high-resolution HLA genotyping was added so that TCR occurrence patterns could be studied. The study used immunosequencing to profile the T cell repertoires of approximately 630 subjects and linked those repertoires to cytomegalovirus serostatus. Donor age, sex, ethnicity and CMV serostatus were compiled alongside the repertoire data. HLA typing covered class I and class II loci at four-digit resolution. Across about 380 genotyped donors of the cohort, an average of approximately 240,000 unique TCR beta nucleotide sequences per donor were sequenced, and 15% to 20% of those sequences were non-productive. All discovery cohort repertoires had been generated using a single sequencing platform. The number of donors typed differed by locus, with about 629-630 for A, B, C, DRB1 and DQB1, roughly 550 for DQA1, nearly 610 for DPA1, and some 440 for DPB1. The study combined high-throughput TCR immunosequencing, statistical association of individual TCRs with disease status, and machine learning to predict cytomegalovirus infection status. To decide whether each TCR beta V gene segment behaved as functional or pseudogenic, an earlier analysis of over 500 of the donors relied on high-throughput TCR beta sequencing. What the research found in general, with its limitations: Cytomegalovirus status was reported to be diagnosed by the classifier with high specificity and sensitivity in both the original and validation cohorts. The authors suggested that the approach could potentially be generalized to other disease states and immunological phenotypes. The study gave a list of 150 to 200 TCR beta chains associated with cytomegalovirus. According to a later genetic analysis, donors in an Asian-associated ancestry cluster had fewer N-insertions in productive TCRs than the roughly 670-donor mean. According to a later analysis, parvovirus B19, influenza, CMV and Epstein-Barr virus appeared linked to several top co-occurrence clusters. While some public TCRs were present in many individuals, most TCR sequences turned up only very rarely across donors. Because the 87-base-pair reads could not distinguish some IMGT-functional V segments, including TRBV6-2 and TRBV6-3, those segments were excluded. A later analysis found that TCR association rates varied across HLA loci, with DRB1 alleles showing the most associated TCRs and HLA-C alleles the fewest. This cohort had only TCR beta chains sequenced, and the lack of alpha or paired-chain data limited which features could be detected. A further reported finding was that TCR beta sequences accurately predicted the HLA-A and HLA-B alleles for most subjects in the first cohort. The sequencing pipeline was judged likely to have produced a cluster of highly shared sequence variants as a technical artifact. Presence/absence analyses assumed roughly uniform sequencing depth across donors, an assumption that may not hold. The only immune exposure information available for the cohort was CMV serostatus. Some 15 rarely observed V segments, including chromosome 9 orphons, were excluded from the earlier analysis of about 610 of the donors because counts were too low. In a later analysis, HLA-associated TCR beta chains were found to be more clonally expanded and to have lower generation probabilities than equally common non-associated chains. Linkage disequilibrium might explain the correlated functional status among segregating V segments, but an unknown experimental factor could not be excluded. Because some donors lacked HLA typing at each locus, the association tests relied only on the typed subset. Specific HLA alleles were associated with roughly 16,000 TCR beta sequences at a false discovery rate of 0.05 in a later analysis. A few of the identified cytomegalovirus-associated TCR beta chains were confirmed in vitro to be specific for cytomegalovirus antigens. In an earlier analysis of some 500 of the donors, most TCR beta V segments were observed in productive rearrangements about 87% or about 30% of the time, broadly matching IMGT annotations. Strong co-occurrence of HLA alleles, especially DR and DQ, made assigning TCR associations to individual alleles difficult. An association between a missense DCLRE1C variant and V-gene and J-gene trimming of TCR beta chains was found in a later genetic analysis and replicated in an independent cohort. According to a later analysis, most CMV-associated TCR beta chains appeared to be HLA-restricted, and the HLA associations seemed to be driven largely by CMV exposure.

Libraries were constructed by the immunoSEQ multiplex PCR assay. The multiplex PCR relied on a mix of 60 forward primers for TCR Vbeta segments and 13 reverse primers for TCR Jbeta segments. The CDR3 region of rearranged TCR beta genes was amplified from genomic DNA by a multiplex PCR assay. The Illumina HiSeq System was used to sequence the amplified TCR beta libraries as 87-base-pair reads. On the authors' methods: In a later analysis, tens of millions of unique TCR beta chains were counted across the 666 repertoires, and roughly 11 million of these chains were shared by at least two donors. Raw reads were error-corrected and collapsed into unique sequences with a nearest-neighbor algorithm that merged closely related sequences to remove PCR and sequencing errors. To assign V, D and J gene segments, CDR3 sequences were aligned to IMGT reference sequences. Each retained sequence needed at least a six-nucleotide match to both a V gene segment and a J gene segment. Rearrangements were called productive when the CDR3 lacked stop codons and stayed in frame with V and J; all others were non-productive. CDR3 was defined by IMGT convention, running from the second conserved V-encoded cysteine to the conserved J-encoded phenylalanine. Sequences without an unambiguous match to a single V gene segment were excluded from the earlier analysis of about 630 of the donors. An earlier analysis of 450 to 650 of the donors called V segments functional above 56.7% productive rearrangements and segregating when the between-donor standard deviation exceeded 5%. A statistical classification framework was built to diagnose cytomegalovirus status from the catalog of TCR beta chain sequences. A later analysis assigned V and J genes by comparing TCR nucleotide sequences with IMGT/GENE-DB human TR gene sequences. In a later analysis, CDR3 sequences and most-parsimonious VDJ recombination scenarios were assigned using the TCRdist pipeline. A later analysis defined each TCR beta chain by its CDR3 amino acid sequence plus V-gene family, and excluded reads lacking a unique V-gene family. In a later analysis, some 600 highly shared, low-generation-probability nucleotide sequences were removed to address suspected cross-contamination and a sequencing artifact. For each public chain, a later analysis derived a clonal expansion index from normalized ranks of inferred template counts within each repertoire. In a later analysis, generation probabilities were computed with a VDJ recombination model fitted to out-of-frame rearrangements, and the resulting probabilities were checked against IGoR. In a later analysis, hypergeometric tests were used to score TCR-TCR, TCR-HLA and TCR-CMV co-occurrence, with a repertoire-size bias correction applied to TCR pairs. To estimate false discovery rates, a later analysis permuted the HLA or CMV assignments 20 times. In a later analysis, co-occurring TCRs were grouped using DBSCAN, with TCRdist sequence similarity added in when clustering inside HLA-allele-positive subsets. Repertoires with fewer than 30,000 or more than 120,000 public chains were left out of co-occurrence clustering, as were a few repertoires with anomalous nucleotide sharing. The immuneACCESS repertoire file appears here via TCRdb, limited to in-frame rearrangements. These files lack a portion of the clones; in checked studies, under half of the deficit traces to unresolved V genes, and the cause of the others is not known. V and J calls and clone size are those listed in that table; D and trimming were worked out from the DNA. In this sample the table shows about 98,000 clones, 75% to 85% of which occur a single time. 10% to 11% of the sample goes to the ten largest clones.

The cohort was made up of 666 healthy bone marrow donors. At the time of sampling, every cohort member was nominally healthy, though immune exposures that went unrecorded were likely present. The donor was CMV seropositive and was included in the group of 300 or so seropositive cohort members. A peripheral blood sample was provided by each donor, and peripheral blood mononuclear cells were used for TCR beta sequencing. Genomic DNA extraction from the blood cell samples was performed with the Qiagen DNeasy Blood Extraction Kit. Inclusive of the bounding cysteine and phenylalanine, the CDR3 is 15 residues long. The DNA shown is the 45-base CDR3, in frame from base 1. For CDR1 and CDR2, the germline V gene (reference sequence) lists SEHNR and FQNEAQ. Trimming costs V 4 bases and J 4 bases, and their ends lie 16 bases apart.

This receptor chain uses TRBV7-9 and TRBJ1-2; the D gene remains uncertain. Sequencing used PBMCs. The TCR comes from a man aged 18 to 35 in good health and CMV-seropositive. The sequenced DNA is TGTGCCAGCAGCTCAAGAGATGGTATATCCTATGGCTACACCTTC. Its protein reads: CASSSRDGISYGYTF.